These 12 T cell receptor beta chains were sequenced from one sample in a study of shared clonotypes between healthy human individuals. Clones were sequenced by immunoSEQ multiplex PCR, and TCRdb holds only the in-frame ones, with some missing. The sample has about 510,000 clones, more than 65% seen once. Sequencing was performed on PBMCs. The receptors derive from a woman in her thirties or forties in good health. Some clones in this sample may be carry-over from other donors' samples.

The V gene is TRBV19, the J gene TRBJ2-1; D possibly corresponds to TRBD1 (5 bases). This CDR3 has 22 amino acids. V lost 3 bases, J lost 0 bases, and 30 bases lay in between. Germline CDR1 reads LNHDA; CDR2 reads SQIVND (reference sequence). The CDR3 loop reads CASSIWGPGPGLRLSSYNEQFF. CDR3 sequence (DNA): TGTGCCAGTAGTATCTGGGGCCCCGGGCCTGGATTGCGCCTGAGCTCCTACAATGAGCAGTTCTTC.

The chain joins TRBV7-6 to TRBJ2-5; D gene unclear. Trimming left V 2 bases short and J 5 bases short, with 9 bases between. Germline assignment: CDR1 SGHVS and CDR2 FNYEAQ. This CDR3 has 13 amino acids. Here the CDR3 reads CASSLRPRETQYF. CDR3 DNA: TGTGCCAGCAGCTTAAGACCGAGGGAGACCCAGTACTTC.

The chain carries TRBV29-1 and TRBJ1-1, with 12 nucleotides matching TRBD1. This CDR3 has 15 residues. The trim removed 5 bases at V and 4 bases at J, leaving 8 bases unmatched. Per the germline V gene, CDR1 is SQVTM and CDR2 is ANQGSEA. The CDR3 sequence: CSVSPVGQGATEAFF. CDR3 bases: TGCAGCGTTTCCCCCGTGGGACAGGGGGCCACTGAAGCTTTCTTT.

The CDR3 nucleotides are TGTGCCAGCAGTGAGGACAGCCCTAGCACAGATACGCAGTATTTT. Translated: CASSEDSPSTDTQYF. The chain couples TRBV27 to TRBJ2-3, with a possible D match to TRBD1 (6 bases). V dropped 5 bases and J dropped 0 bases, with 12 bases sitting between them. The CDR3 loop spans 15 amino acids. CDR1 is MNHEY and CDR2 is SMNVEV in the germline V gene (reference sequence).

The V gene is TRBV4-2, the J gene TRBJ2-2, with 13 positions matching TRBD2. V lost 0 bases to trimming and J lost 4 bases; unmatched junction nucleotides: 8. This CDR3 has 19 amino acids. Germline values: CDR1 LGHNA, CDR2 YNFKEQ. The CDR3 sequence: CASSQDRTSGSGATGELFF. The CDR3 region has the DNA TGTGCCAGCAGCCAAGATCGGACTAGCGGGAGCGGTGCCACCGGGGAGCTGTTTTTT.

The chain is built from TRBV5-8 and TRBJ2-1, with TRBD2 identical over 12 bases. This CDR3 comprises 16 residues. Germline assignment: CDR1 SGHTS and CDR2 YDEGEE. V lost 4 bases, J lost 3 bases, and 5 bases stayed unmatched. In DNA, the CDR3 is TGTGCCAGCAGCCCCGGGACTAGCGGGCTCTACAATGAGCAGTTCTTC. This codes for CASSPGTSGLYNEQFF.

The rearrangement links TRBV5-4 to TRBJ1-5; D possibly corresponds to TRBD1 (6 bases). The CDR3 has 15 residues. Trimming took off 0 bases at V and 0 bases at J, with 7 bases between the two ends. Germline assignment: CDR1 SGHNT and CDR2 YYREEE (reference sequence). The DNA for the CDR3 is TGTGCCAGCAGCTTGGGGACAGATAGCAATCAGCCCCAGCATTTT. Its protein is CASSLGTDSNQPQHF.

The chain carries TRBV5-4 and TRBJ2-5; D is undetermined. The CDR3 spans 15 residues. V was clipped by 4 bases and J by 1 base, with 14 bases between them. Germline V lookup: CDR1 SGHNT, CDR2 YYREEE (reference sequence). As DNA, the CDR3 is TGTGCCAGCAGCCCCGAGGTGGGCAGCCAAGAGACCCAGTACTTC. Its protein is CASSPEVGSQETQYF.

The chain combines TRBV7-2 with TRBJ1-2; D is perhaps TRBD1 (5 bases). Per germline, CDR1 SGHTA and CDR2 FQGNSA. The CDR3 spans 14 residues. The germline V and J ends were trimmed by 1 base and 3 bases, with 9 bases remaining between them. In DNA form, the CDR3 reads TGTGCCAGCAGCTTAGACAGGTCGTACTATGGCTACACCTTC. This gives the protein CASSLDRSYYGYTF. Full variable domain (missing parts from reference TRBV7-2 and TRBJ1-2): GAGVSQSPSNKVTEKGKDVELRCDPISGHTALYWYRQSLGQGLEFLIYFQGNSAPDKSGLPSDRFSAERTGGSVSTLTIQRTQQEDSAVYLCASSLDRSYYGYTFGSGTRLTVV.

This clone was seen a handful of times. CDR3 in amino acids: CASGEASGANVLTF. The CDR3, as DNA: TGTGCCAGCGGGGAAGCCTCTGGGGCCAACGTCCTGACTTTC. The rearrangement uses TRBV5-6 and TRBJ2-6; D unclear. CDR3 length: 14 amino acids. Trimming left V 7 bases short and J 0 bases short, with 8 bases between. The germline gives CDR1 SGHDT, CDR2 YYEEEE.

The chain joins TRBV28 to TRBJ2-7, with TRBD2 matching over 12 bases. The CDR3 length is 16 residues. Germline V gives CDR1 MDHEN, CDR2 SYDVKM. V trimming: 6 bases; J trimming: 4 bases; junction bases outside the gene matches: 10. CDR3 sequence: CASRDAGLAGGYEQYF. The CDR3 region has the DNA TGTGCCAGCAGAGACGCGGGACTAGCGGGTGGGTACGAGCAGTACTTC. Based on the CDR3 plus reference TRBV28 and TRBJ2-7, the full variable domain is DVKVTQSSRYLVKRTGEKVFLECVQDMDHENMFWYRQDPGLGLRLIYFSYDVKMKEKGDIPEGYSVSREKKERFSLILESASTNQTSMYLCASRDAGLAGGYEQYFGPGTRLTVT.

The chain uses TRBV28 and TRBJ2-3; 8 bases are a match to TRBD2. J lost 3 bases, V lost 2 bases, and 4 bases had no gene match. Germline V CDR1 and CDR2: MDHEN, SYDVKM. The CDR3 contains 15 residues. CDR3 sequence: CASSLAGGYTDTQYF. DNA for the CDR3: TGTGCCAGCAGTTTAGCGGGAGGATATACAGATACGCAGTATTTT.